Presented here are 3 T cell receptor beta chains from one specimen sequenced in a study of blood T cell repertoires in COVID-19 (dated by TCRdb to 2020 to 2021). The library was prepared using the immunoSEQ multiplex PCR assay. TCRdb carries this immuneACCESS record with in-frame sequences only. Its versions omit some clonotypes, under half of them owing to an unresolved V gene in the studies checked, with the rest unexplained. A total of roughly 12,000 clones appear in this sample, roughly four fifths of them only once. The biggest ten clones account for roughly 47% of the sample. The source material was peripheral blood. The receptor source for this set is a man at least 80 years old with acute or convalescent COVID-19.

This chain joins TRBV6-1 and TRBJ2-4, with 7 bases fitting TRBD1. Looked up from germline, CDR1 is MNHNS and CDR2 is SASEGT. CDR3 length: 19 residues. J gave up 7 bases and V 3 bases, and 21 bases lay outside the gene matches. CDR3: CASSERSLASQGRENIQYF. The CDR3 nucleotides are TGTGCCAGCAGTGAGCGATCGTTAGCATCACAGGGGCGTGAGAACATTCAGTACTTC.

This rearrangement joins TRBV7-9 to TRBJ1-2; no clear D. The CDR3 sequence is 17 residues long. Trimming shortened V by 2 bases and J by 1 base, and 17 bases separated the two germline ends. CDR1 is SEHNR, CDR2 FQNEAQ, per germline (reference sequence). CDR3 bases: TGTGCCAGCAGCTTATCCGCGGGATTTACTATTAACTATGGCTACACCTTC. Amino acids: CASSLSAGFTINYGYTF.

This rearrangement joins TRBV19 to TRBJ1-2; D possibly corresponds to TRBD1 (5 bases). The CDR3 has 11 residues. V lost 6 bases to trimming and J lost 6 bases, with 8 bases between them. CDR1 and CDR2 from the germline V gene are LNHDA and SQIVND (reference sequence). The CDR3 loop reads CASRGGDGYTF. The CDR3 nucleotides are TGTGCCAGTAGAGGAGGGGATGGCTACACCTTC.